Below are 10 T cell receptor beta chains sequenced from a single sample in a study of T cell responses to AZD1222 COVID-19 vaccine. TCRdb's copy holds only in-frame clones and misses some; the assay was immunoSEQ multiplex PCR. The sample records 130,000 to 150,000 clones, about 82% being singletons. The source material was peripheral blood, sampled 28 days after the second AZD1222 dose. The receptors were sampled from an adult who received the AZD1222 COVID-19 vaccine.

This clone was observed a single time. The gene calls are TRBV5-1 and TRBJ2-1; a possible D gene is TRBD2 (6 bases). V lost 0 bases and J 3 bases, leaving 13 bases between the germline ends. Germline-derived CDR1 and CDR2 are SGHRS and YFSETQ. The CDR3 has 16 amino acids. The CDR3 region is CASSLVSGGGYNEQFF. The CDR3 DNA sequence: TGCGCCAGCAGCTTGGTTTCCGGGGGAGGCTACAATGAGCAGTTCTTC.

This clone was detected a few times. Other DNA sequences in the sample encode the same CDR3. V gene TRBV28 combines with J gene TRBJ1-3, with 11 bases fitting TRBD1. With V trimmed by 6 bases and J by 2 bases, 3 bases remained unmatched. This CDR3 is 15 amino acids long. Per the germline V gene, CDR1 is MDHEN and CDR2 is SYDVKM. CDR3 region: CASSLGQGAGNTIYF. Written as DNA, the CDR3 is TGTGCCAGCAGCCTGGGACAGGGGGCTGGAAACACCATATATTTT.

The chain combines TRBV2 with TRBJ1-4; TRBD1 is a possible D gene (5 bases). The CDR3 contains 13 residues. With 6 bases removed from V and 3 bases from J, the gap between germline ends came to 8 bases. Germline loops: CDR1 SNHLY, CDR2 FYNNEI. The CDR3 region is CASRGEANEKLFF. The CDR3 DNA sequence: TGTGCCAGCAGAGGGGAGGCTAATGAAAAACTGTTTTTT.

V and J are TRBV12-3 or TRBV12-4 and TRBJ1-1; perhaps TRBD1 as D (6 bases). V was clipped by 6 bases and J by 7 bases, with 15 bases between them. This CDR3 has 13 amino acids. This CDR3 is CASSLHLDSEAFF. The CDR3 coding sequence is TGTGCCAGCAGCTTGCACTTGGACAGTGAAGCTTTCTTT.

As to this clone: The junction departs from the called germline gene at one end, perhaps through a read error. The chain joins TRBV7-7 to TRBJ2-5; D is unclear. Germline V lookup: CDR1 SSHAT, CDR2 FNYEAQ (reference sequence). The length of the CDR3 is 13 residues. The CDR3, as DNA: TGTGCTAGCAGCCTCGGGCCACAAGAGACCCAGTACTTC. As protein: CASSLGPQETQYF.

The V and J genes are TRBV4-1 and TRBJ2-7; 7 bases line up with TRBD1. Germline-derived CDR1 and CDR2 are MGHRA and YSYEKL. V lost 3 bases to trimming and J lost 2 bases; unmatched junction nucleotides: 4. The CDR3 runs 14 residues. CDR3 nucleotide sequence: TGCGCCAGCAGCCATGTTGACAGGGCCTACGAGCAGTACTTC. It is translated as CASSHVDRAYEQYF.

The chain combines TRBV9 with TRBJ2-7; 9 bases map to TRBD1. The germline CDR1 and CDR2 sequences are SGDLS and YYNGEE. CDR3 length: 14 amino acids. Unmatched junction bases numbered 2, after V lost 0 bases and J lost 4 bases. CDR3: CASSVGQGGYEQYF. CDR3 bases: TGTGCCAGCAGCGTAGGACAGGGGGGGTACGAGCAGTACTTC.

This chain uses TRBV10-1 with TRBJ2-3; maybe TRBD1 (6 bases). V lost 4 bases and J lost 5, with 19 bases in between. Looked up from germline, CDR1 is WNHNN and CDR2 is SYGVQD (reference sequence). The CDR3 is 16 amino acids. The CDR3 DNA reads TGCGCCAGCAGTGCGCTTGCAGGGGATTTGGAAGATACGCAGTATTTT. This encodes CASSALAGDLEDTQYF.

The V and J genes are TRBV30 and TRBJ1-1; 8 bases match TRBD1. V lost 2 bases to trimming and J lost 0 bases; unmatched junction nucleotides: 5. This CDR3 contains 15 residues. Germline CDR1 GTSNPN, CDR2 SVGIG (reference sequence). CDR3 sequence reads: CAWSPRQGMNTEAFF. The CDR3 DNA is TGTGCCTGGAGTCCTCGACAGGGGATGAACACTGAAGCTTTCTTT.

V and J are TRBV5-1 and TRBJ2-5, with TRBD1 matching over 10 bases. The CDR3 extends over 15 amino acids. Unmatched junction bases numbered 6, after V lost 4 bases and J lost 3 bases. The germline V gene has CDR1 SGHRS and CDR2 YFSETQ. CDR3 loop: CASSLSGTGEETQYF. The CDR3 nucleotides read TGCGCCAGCAGCCTGTCGGGGACAGGGGAAGAGACCCAGTACTTC.